The clone carrying this T cell receptor (beta chain) was picked up a small number of times. What it recognizes is unknown. These data are taken from a study of vaccination and CD4 T cells after COVID-19. On the study more broadly: Participants were given two doses of BNT162b2 or mRNA-1273 vaccine.

Trimming cost V 7 bases and J 6 bases; bases outside gene matches: 14. CDR1 and CDR2 (germline): ENHRY, SYGVKD. CDR3 length: 16 amino acids. Treatment noted: roughly nine-day PBMC culture with coronavirus spike peptide pools or control peptides (ViraFEST assay). The collection of CD4+ T cells from the unexposed donor took place before the COVID-19 pandemic (2011-2018). Cells permitting, SARS-CoV-2 S/N and four cold-coronavirus spikes were tested on unexposed-donor CD4+ T cells. An Oncomine TCR Beta short-read assay was used to sequence the DNA from cultured CD4+ T cells. The template was genomic DNA from cultured CD4+ T cells. TCRdb redid the calling of the PCR reads with MiXCR, one entry per CDR3 protein. The repertoire has some 11,000 distinct CDR3 sequences, about 30% of them found once; the top ten carry approximately 14%.

This sequence originates from a human donor in good health. The sequencing input was CD4+ T cells from blood, cultured in vitro. The chain employs TRBV10-3 and TRBJ2-1; 8 bases align to TRBD2. Here the CDR3 reads CAITPSGGGLINEQFF. The CDR3 bases are TGTGCCATCACCCCGTCAGGCGGGGGGCTCATCAATGAGCAGTTCTTC.